The 8 T cell receptor beta chains below come from one sample, sequenced in a study of breast tumors, draining lymph nodes, adjacent tissues. TCRdb redid the calling of the multiplex PCR reads with MiXCR, one entry per CDR3 protein. The table shows about 230,000 distinct CDR3 sequences, with roughly 32% occurring only once. Axillary draining lymph nodes of breast cancer patients supplied the node samples. What was sequenced was axillary lymph node tissue. The receptors stem from a female donor with breast cancer. Some clones in this sample may be carry-over from other donors' samples.

This clonotype was counted only a few times. This may be a read error: a much more frequent sequence differs by one nucleotide. The chain uses TRBV20-1 and TRBJ2-1; the match to TRBD2 covers 13 bases. V lost 8 bases to trimming and J lost 9 bases; unmatched junction nucleotides: 10. Germline values: CDR1 DFQATT, CDR2 SNEGSKA (reference sequence). The length of the CDR3 is 14 residues. CDR3: CSPKTSGRAAEQFF. CDR3 nucleotides: TGCAGTCCAAAAACTAGCGGGAGGGCCGCTGAGCAGTTCTTC.

This clonotype was recorded many times. This chain connects TRBV2 to TRBJ2-7; 8 bases match TRBD2. The CDR3 runs to 14 residues. Germline CDR1 reads SNHLY; CDR2 reads FYNNEI. V shed 1 base, J shed 6 bases, and the junction held 5 bases outside the gene matches. CDR3 coding DNA: TGTGCCAGCAGTGAAGTTGGGACTAGAAGCGAGCAGTACTTC. Encoded protein: CASSEVGTRSEQYF.

This clonotype was seen repeatedly, ten times or more. V and J are TRBV28 and TRBJ2-5, with D maybe TRBD1 (6 bases). This CDR3 region has 14 residues. CDR1 is MDHEN and CDR2 is SYDVKM in the germline V gene. Trimming cost V 7 bases and J 0 bases, with 12 bases left between them. Here the CDR3 reads CASTRNRDQETQYF. CDR3 bases: TGTGCCAGCACCCGGAACAGGGACCAAGAGACCCAGTACTTC. Full variable domain (remainder filled in from reference TRBV28 and TRBJ2-5): DVKVTQSSRYLVKRTGEKVFLECVQDMDHENMFWYRQDPGLGLRLIYFSYDVKMKEKGDIPEGYSVSREKKERFSLILESASTNQTSMYLCASTRNRDQETQYFGPGTRLLVL.

This clonotype occurred many times. The chain couples TRBV9 to TRBJ2-7; D is uncertain. V dropped 0 bases and J dropped 0 bases, with 7 bases sitting between them. Germline V gene sequence: CDR1 SGDLS, CDR2 YYNGEE. The CDR3 loop spans 14 amino acids. The CDR3 is CASSVAGTSYEQYF. The DNA of the CDR3 is TGTGCCAGCAGCGTAGCGGGCACCTCCTACGAGCAGTACTTC.

This clonotype occurred many times. This sequence joins TRBV13 and TRBJ2-1; 10 positions match TRBD2. V trimming: 5 bases; J trimming: 5 bases; junction bases outside the gene matches: 12. The CDR3 covers 17 residues. Per germline, CDR1 PRHDT and CDR2 FYEKMQ (reference sequence). DNA of the CDR3: TGTGCCAGCAGCCCCCACTTAGCGGGAGGCTTTAACAATGAGCAGTTCTTC. Protein product: CASSPHLAGGFNNEQFF.

This clonotype was seen at least ten times. This chain connects TRBV20-1 to TRBJ1-6, with D possibly matching TRBD1 (5 bases). This CDR3 has 13 amino acids. Germline V CDR1 and CDR2: DFQATT, SNEGSKA (reference sequence). Trimming left V 6 bases short and J 10 bases short, with 16 bases between. The CDR3 DNA reads TGCAGTGCGGTAACAGGAGAGAGATCACCCCTCCACTTT. Residues: CSAVTGERSPLHF.

Many counts were recorded for this clonotype. The chain employs TRBV11-3 and TRBJ2-1; 7 nucleotides agree with TRBD2. Germline CDR1 is SGHNT and CDR2 is YENEEA. The CDR3 contains 18 residues. V shed 4 bases, J shed 2 bases, and the junction held 14 bases outside the gene matches. The CDR3 is CASSSADGGGKTYNEQFF. The CDR3 DNA reads as TGTGCCAGCAGCTCGGCCGATGGGGGAGGGAAGACCTACAATGAGCAGTTCTTC.

In this sample, this clonotype turned up many times. This chain joins TRBV7-2 and TRBJ2-7, with TRBD2 matching 13 bases. Germline trimming cut 2 bases from V and 3 bases from J; bases unmatched to any gene: 1. The germline V gene encodes CDR1 SGHTA and CDR2 FQGNSA. This CDR3 spans 15 amino acids. The CDR3 sequence is CASSLRTSGSYEQYF. The CDR3 DNA reads as TGTGCCAGCAGCTTACGGACTAGCGGGAGCTACGAGCAGTACTTC.